This TCR beta chain was profiled in a study of blood T cell repertoires in COVID-19. About the study: The analysed material was cDNA or gDNA that came from T cells, B-cell-depleted T cells, or PBMCs.

Per the original data handling: Reference gene primer amplification gave nucleated cell count estimates. Profiled with immunoSEQ multiplex PCR; TCRdb holds only in-frame clones, not every one. Clone size and V and J calls were adopted from that table, with D and trimming inferred from the DNA. The table shows 230,000 or so clones, with 84% occurring only once. This clone turned up a few times. Germline loops: CDR1 SEHNR, CDR2 FQNEAQ (reference sequence). V was clipped by 6 bases and J by 3 bases, with 11 bases between them. CDR3 length: 14 amino acids. The V call is TRBV7-9, the J call TRBJ2-2; D might be TRBD1 (6 bases). This sequence was found in a woman in her thirties or forties who had recovered from COVID-19. Sequencing used peripheral blood. The CDR3 nucleotides are TGTGCCAGCAGGAACAGGGTTGACACCGGGGAGCTGTTTTTT. This sequence encodes CASRNRVDTGELFF.